A single sample is the source of the 21 T cell receptor beta chains below, sequenced in a study of shared clonotypes between healthy human individuals. Libraries were prepared by immunoSEQ multiplex PCR; TCRdb keeps only in-frame clonotypes and omits some of them. The table has 520,000 or so clones, 79% seen once. Specimen: PBMCs. The origin of the receptors is a woman aged 40 to 55 in good health. Some clones in this sample may be carry-over from other donors' samples.

The genes are TRBV7-9 and TRBJ1-1; D remains ambiguous. The germline V gene encodes CDR1 SEHNR and CDR2 FQNEAQ (reference sequence). The V and J ends lost 5 bases and 10 bases respectively, with 11 bases between them. The CDR3 consists of 11 residues. CDR3 in DNA: TGTGCCAGCAGCCCGGGGTCGGGAGCTTTCTTT. Its translation: CASSPGSGAFF.

This chain uses TRBV29-1 with TRBJ1-4; possibly TRBD1 for D (5 bases). This CDR3 has 15 residues. V lost 4 bases and J lost 5, with 17 bases in between. In germline, CDR1 is SQVTM, CDR2 ANQGSEA. CDR3 region: CSVVIPRQGNEKLFF. The CDR3 coding sequence is TGCAGCGTTGTAATCCCCCGGCAGGGAAATGAAAAACTGTTTTTT.

The rearrangement uses TRBV5-5 and TRBJ2-7; 11 bases are a match to TRBD1. CDR3 length equals 13 residues. The germline V gene has CDR1 SGHKS and CDR2 YYEKEE (reference sequence). With 4 bases clipped from V and 7 bases from J, the junction kept 4 bases outside the gene matches. CDR3 residues: CASSAGTGGEQYF. The CDR3 bases are TGTGCCAGCAGCGCCGGGACAGGGGGAGAGCAGTACTTC.

Of note for this clone: In the same sample, other DNA sequences code for this CDR3. The gene calls are TRBV5-1 and TRBJ2-3, with TRBD2 matching over 8 bases. The CDR3 is made up of 15 amino acids. V trimming: 0 bases; J trimming: 4 bases; junction bases outside the gene matches: 4. CDR1 and CDR2 (germline): SGHRS, YFSETQ. The CDR3 DNA reads TGCGCCAGCAGCTTGGGGCTAGCGGGTGCAGATACGCAGTATTTT. Protein sequence: CASSLGLAGADTQYF.

The chain uses TRBV5-4 and TRBJ2-2; 7 nucleotides align to TRBD1. Germline V gene data show CDR1 as SGHNT and CDR2 as YYREEE (reference sequence). With V trimmed by 4 bases and J by 4 bases, 7 bases remained unmatched. This CDR3 is built from 15 residues. In DNA, the CDR3 is TGTGCCAGCAGCGTAAACAGGGGACCCACCGGGGAGCTGTTTTTT. Residues: CASSVNRGPTGELFF.

This chain links TRBV18 with TRBJ2-1; TRBD2 might be the D (6 bases). V lost 3 bases and J lost 5, with 17 bases in between. CDR1 is KGHSH, CDR2 LQKENI, per germline. The CDR3 totals 16 residues. The CDR3 DNA reads TGTGCCAGCTCACCGTTTTCGCGGGAATCACACAATGAGCAGTTCTTC. Translated, it gives CASSPFSRESHNEQFF.

This clone was observed a handful of times. The genes are TRBV28 and TRBJ1-1; D remains unclear. Trimming removed 0 bases from V and 11 bases from J, with 4 bases in between. Germline V gene data show CDR1 as MDHEN and CDR2 as SYDVKM. The CDR3 contains 10 residues. CDR3 protein: CASSLWVAFF. CDR3 in DNA: TGTGCCAGCAGTTTATGGGTTGCTTTCTTT.

This chain links TRBV5-1 with TRBJ1-1, with 8 bases lining up with TRBD1. The CDR3 covers 14 residues. CDR1 is SGHRS, CDR2 YFSETQ, per germline. Unmatched junction bases numbered 5, after V lost 4 bases and J lost 3 bases. CDR3 residues: CASSPGQGDTEAFF. CDR3 nucleotides: TGCGCCAGCAGCCCAGGACAGGGCGACACTGAAGCTTTCTTT. The full variable domain, in which reference TRBV5-1 and TRBJ1-1 provide the parts outside the CDR3, is KAGVTQTPRYLIKTRGQQVTLSCSPISGHRSVSWYQQTPGQGLQFLFEYFSETQRNKGNFPGRFSGRQFSNSRSEMNVSTLELGDSALYLCASSPGQGDTEAFFGQGTRLTVV.

This clone was counted only a few times. The rearrangement joins TRBV19 to TRBJ2-1; possible D gene TRBD2, 5 bases. CDR1 and CDR2 from the germline V gene are LNHDA and SQIVND (reference sequence). Trimming stripped 8 bases from V and 9 bases from J, with 17 bases between. This CDR3 region has 13 residues. The CDR3: CASALDFDGEQFF. CDR3 DNA sequence: TGTGCCAGTGCGTTGGACTTTGACGGTGAGCAGTTCTTC.

CDR3 DNA: TGTGCCAGCAGTTTATTTGGTAGCGGGAGTTACGAGCAGTACTTC. Encoded protein: CASSLFGSGSYEQYF. The J gene is TRBJ2-7, the V gene TRBV27, with TRBD2 identical over 9 bases. The CDR3 runs to 15 residues. Per the germline V gene, CDR1 is MNHEY and CDR2 is SMNVEV (reference sequence). With 1 base clipped from V and 4 bases from J, the junction kept 5 bases outside the gene matches.

This sequence joins TRBV15 and TRBJ1-3, with 8 bases matching TRBD1. V lost 3 bases to trimming and J lost 2 bases; unmatched junction nucleotides: 0. This CDR3 spans 14 amino acids. Germline assignment: CDR1 LNHNV and CDR2 YYDKDF (reference sequence). The CDR3 nucleotides read TGTGCCACCAGCAGGGACAGGGCTGGAAACACCATATATTTT. Its translation is CATSRDRAGNTIYF.

The chain couples TRBV19 to TRBJ1-2, with D perhaps matching TRBD1 (5 bases). The V gene's germline CDR1 is LNHDA and CDR2 SQIVND (reference sequence). The CDR3 spans 14 residues. V was shortened by 0 bases and J by 5 bases, with 10 bases between the two germline ends. The CDR3 loop is CASSIEVTAYGYTF. As DNA, the CDR3 is TGTGCCAGTAGTATAGAGGTGACAGCATATGGCTACACCTTC.

The chain joins TRBV6-5 to TRBJ2-1; TRBD2 might be the D (7 bases). V shed 7 bases and J shed 10 bases, with 14 bases lying between them. CDR1 and CDR2 (germline): MNHEY, SVGAGI. CDR3 length: 12 amino acids. The DNA of the CDR3 is TGTGCCAGCAAGGGGGGGAGCTGGGAGCAGTTCTTC. This gives the protein CASKGGSWEQFF.

Only one count was recorded for this clone. V gene TRBV13 combines with J gene TRBJ1-2; a weak D match, TRBD1 (5 bases). This CDR3 is built from 13 residues. The V end lost 8 bases, the J end lost 4 bases, and 14 bases lay between the germline ends. The germline V gene has CDR1 PRHDT and CDR2 FYEKMQ (reference sequence). The CDR3 loop reads CASGIGDRYGYTF. The CDR3 DNA sequence: TGTGCCAGCGGAATAGGGGACCGCTATGGCTACACCTTC.

This clone was detected only once. The chain links TRBV18 to TRBJ2-7; TRBD1 matches at 9 bases. In germline, CDR1 is KGHSH, CDR2 LQKENI. V lost 2 bases, J lost 2 bases, and 4 bases stayed unmatched. The CDR3 consists of 15 residues. Written as DNA, the CDR3 is TGTGCCAGCTCACCATCAAGACAGGGGGCCTACGAGCAGTACTTC. It codes for CASSPSRQGAYEQYF.

The chain is built from TRBV11-2 and TRBJ2-3; TRBD2 agrees at 10 bases. With V trimmed by 0 bases and J by 0 bases, 9 bases remained unmatched. Germline V gene lookup returns CDR1 SGHAT and CDR2 FQNNGV. The CDR3 consists of 19 residues. The CDR3 reads CASSLDFQREGWSTDTQYF. For the CDR3, the DNA is TGTGCCAGCAGCTTAGATTTCCAGCGGGAGGGGTGGAGCACAGATACGCAGTATTTT.

The chain carries TRBV28 and TRBJ1-2, with D unclear. Germline V gene data show CDR1 as MDHEN and CDR2 as SYDVKM. The CDR3 is 14 amino acids. The germline V and J ends were trimmed by 2 bases and 8 bases, with 15 bases remaining between them. DNA for the CDR3: TGTGCCAGCAGTTTAAATCATTGGCGGGTAGGCTACACCTTC. This codes for CASSLNHWRVGYTF.

In its sample, this clone was seen a few times. This chain connects TRBV5-4 to TRBJ2-2; 7 positions agree with TRBD1. The V segment lost 4 bases and the J segment 0 bases; nucleotides outside the gene matches: 6. The CDR3 is 16 residues long. Looked up from germline, CDR1 is SGHNT and CDR2 is YYREEE (reference sequence). CDR3 amino acids: CASSRDRGSNTGELFF. CDR3 nucleotides: TGTGCCAGCAGCCGGGACAGAGGGTCGAACACCGGGGAGCTGTTTTTT. Full variable domain (rest looked up from reference TRBV5-4 and TRBJ2-2): ETGVTQSPTHLIKTRGQQVTLRCSSQSGHNTVSWYQQALGQGPQFIFQYYREEENGRGNFPPRFSGLQFPNYSSELNVNALELDDSALYLCASSRDRGSNTGELFFGEGSRLTVL.

V usage is TRBV9 and J usage is TRBJ2-3, with a possible D match to TRBD2 (5 bases). The germline V gene has CDR1 SGDLS and CDR2 YYNGEE. V lost 3 bases and J 0 bases, leaving 14 bases between the germline ends. This CDR3 spans 16 amino acids. This CDR3 is CASSGPLGGSTDTQYF. The CDR3 coding sequence is TGTGCCAGCAGCGGACCCCTCGGCGGGAGCACAGATACGCAGTATTTT.

The chain joins TRBV10-1 to TRBJ2-1; 9 nucleotides match TRBD2. CDR1 WNHNN and CDR2 SYGVQD come from the germline V gene (reference sequence). V lost 3 bases, J lost 4 bases, and 10 bases stayed unmatched. The CDR3 sequence is 17 residues long. CDR3 sequence: CASSDPPSGKGYNEQFF. The DNA of the CDR3 is TGCGCCAGCAGTGATCCTCCTAGCGGGAAAGGTTACAATGAGCAGTTCTTC.

This rearrangement joins TRBV6-1 to TRBJ2-4; D perhaps matches TRBD2 (6 bases). From germline, CDR1 is MNHNS and CDR2 SASEGT. The CDR3 is 13 amino acids. The V gene lost 0 bases and the J gene lost 10 bases, with 10 bases spanning the gap. The CDR3 DNA reads TGTGCCAGCAGTGAAGCGGGACTTCAGATTCAGTACTTC. It yields the protein CASSEAGLQIQYF.